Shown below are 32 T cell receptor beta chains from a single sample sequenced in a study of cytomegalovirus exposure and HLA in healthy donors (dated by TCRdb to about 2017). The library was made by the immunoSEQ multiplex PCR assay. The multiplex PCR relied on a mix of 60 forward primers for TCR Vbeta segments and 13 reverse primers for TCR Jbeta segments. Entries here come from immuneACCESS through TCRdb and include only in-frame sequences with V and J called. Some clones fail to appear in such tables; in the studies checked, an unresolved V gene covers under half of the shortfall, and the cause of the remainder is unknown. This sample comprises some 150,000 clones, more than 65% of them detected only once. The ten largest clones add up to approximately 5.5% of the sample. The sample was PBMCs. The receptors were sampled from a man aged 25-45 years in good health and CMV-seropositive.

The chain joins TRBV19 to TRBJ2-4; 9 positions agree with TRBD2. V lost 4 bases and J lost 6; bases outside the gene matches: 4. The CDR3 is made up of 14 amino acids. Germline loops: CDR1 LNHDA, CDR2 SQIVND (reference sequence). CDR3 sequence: CASSTGLAINIQYF. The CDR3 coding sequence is TGTGCCAGTAGTACGGGACTAGCAATAAACATTCAGTACTTC. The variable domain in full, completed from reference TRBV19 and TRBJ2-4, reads DGGITQSPKYLFRKEGQNVTLSCEQNLNHDAMYWYRQDPGQGLRLIYYSQIVNDFQKGDIAEGYSVSREKKESFPLTVTSAQKNPTAFYLCASSTGLAINIQYFGAGTRLSVL.

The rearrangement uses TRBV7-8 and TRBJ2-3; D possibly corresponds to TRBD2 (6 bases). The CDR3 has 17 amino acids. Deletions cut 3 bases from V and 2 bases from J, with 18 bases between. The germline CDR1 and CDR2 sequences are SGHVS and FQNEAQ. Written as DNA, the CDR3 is TGTGCCAGCAGCTTTCCCGCGGGGCAGGGTTACACAGATACGCAGTATTTT. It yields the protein CASSFPAGQGYTDTQYF.

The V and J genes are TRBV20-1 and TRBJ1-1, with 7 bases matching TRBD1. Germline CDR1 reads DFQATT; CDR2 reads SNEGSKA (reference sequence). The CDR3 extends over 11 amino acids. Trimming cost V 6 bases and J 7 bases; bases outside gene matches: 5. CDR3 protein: CSARDRLEAFF. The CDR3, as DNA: TGCAGTGCCAGGGACAGACTTGAAGCTTTCTTT.

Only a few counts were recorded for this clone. CDR3 sequence reads: CATGDRGTDTQYF. The CDR3 region has the DNA TGTGCTACTGGGGACAGGGGTACAGATACGCAGTATTTT. The J gene is TRBJ2-3, the V gene TRBV27, with 10 positions matching TRBD1. This CDR3 spans 13 amino acids. Germline values: CDR1 MNHEY, CDR2 SMNVEV (reference sequence).

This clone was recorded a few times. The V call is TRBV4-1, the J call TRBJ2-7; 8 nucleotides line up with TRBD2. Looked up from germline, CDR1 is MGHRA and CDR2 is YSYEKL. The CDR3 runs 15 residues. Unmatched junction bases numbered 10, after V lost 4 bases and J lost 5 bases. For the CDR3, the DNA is TGCGCCAGCAGCCCTCGCGATAGCGGGAACCACGAGCAGTACTTC. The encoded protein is CASSPRDSGNHEQYF.

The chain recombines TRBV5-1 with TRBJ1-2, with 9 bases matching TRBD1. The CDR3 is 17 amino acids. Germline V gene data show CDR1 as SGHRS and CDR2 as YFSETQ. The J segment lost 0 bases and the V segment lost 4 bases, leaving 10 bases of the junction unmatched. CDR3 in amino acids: CASSHRDRDIANYGYTF. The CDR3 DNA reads TGCGCCAGCAGCCACCGGGACAGGGACATAGCTAACTATGGCTACACCTTC.

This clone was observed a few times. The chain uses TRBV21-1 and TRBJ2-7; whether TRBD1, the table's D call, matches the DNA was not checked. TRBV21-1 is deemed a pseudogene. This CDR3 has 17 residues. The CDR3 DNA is TGTGCCAGCAGCGCCCCACCCCCCCGGGACAGGGGGGACGAGCAGTACTTC. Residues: CASSAPPPRDRGDEQYF.

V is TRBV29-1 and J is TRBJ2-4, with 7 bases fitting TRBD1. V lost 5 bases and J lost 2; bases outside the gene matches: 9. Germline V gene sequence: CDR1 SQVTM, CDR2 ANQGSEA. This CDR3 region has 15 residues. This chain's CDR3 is CSVKTGTVPKNIQYF. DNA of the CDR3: TGCAGCGTTAAGACAGGGACGGTTCCCAAAAACATTCAGTACTTC.

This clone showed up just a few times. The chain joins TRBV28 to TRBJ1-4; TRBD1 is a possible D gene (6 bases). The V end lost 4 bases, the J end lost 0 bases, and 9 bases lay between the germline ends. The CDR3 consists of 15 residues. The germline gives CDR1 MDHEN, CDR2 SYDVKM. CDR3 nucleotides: TGTGCCAGCAGTTGGACAGCTTCAACTAATGAAAAACTGTTTTTT. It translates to CASSWTASTNEKLFF.

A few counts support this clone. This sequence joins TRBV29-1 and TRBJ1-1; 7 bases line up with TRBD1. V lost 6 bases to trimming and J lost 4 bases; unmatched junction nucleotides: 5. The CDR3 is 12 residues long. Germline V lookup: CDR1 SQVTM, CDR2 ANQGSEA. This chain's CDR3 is CSVYYRGTEAFF. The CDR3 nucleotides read TGCAGCGTATATTACAGGGGCACTGAAGCTTTCTTT. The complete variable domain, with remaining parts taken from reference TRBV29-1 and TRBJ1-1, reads SAVISQKPSRDICQRGTSLTIQCQVDSQVTMMFWYRQQPGQSLTLIATANQGSEATYESGFVIDKFPISRPNLTFSTLTVSNMSPEDSSIYLCSVYYRGTEAFFGQGTRLTVV.

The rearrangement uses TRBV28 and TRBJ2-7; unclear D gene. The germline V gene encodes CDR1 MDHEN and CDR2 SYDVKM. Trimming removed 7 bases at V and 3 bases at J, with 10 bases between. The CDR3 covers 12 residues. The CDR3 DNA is TGTGCCAGCAATCTACCGTACTACGAGCAGTACTTC. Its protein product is CASNLPYYEQYF.

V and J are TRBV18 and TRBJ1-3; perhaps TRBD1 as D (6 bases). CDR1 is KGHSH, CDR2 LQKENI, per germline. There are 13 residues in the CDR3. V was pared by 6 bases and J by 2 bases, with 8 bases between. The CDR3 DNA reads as TGTGCCAGCTCCTCAGGGGCTGGAAACACCATATATTTT. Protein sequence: CASSSGAGNTIYF.

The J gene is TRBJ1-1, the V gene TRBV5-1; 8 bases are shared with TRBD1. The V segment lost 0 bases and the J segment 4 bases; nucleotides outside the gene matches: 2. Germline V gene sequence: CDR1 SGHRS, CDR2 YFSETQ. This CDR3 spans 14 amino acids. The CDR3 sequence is CASSLGTGGTEAFF. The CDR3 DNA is TGCGCCAGCAGCTTGGGCACAGGGGGCACTGAAGCTTTCTTT. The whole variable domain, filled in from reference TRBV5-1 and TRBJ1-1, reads KAGVTQTPRYLIKTRGQQVTLSCSPISGHRSVSWYQQTPGQGLQFLFEYFSETQRNKGNFPGRFSGRQFSNSRSEMNVSTLELGDSALYLCASSLGTGGTEAFFGQGTRLTVV.

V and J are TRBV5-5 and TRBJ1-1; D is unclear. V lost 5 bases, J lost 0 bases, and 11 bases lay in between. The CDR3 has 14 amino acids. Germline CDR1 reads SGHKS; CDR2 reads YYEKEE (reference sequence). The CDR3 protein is CASSPQRLNTEAFF. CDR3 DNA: TGTGCCAGCAGTCCCCAGCGGTTGAACACTGAAGCTTTCTTT.

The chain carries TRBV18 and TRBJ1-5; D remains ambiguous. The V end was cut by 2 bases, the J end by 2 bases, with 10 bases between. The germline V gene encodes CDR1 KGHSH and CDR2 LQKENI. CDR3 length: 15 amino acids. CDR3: CASSPGGRGNQPQHF. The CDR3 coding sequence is TGTGCCAGCTCACCAGGAGGACGGGGCAATCAGCCCCAGCATTTT. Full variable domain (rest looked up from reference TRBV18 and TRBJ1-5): NAGVMQNPRHLVRRRGQEARLRCSPMKGHSHVYWYRQLPEEGLKFMVYLQKENIIDESGMPKERFSAEFPKEGPSILRIQQVVRGDSAAYFCASSPGGRGNQPQHFGDGTRLSIL.

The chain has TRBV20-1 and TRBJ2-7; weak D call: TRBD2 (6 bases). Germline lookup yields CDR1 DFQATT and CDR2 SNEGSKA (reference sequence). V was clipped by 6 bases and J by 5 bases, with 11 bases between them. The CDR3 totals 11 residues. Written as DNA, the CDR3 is TGCAGTGCCCAGGGACTGGACGAGCAGTACTTC. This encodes CSAQGLDEQYF.

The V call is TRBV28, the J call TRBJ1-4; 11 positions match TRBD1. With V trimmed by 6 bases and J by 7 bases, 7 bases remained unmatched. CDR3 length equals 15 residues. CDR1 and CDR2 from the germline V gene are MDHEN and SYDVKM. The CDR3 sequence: CASSRTGQGGEKLFF. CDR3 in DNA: TGTGCCAGCAGCCGGACGGGACAGGGGGGTGAAAAACTGTTTTTT.

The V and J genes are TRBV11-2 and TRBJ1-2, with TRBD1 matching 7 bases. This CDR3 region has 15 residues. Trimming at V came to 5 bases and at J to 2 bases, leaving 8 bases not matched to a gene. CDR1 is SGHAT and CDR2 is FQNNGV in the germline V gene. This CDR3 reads CASSPEDRSNYGYTF. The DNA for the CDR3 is TGTGCCAGCAGCCCCGAGGACAGGTCAAACTATGGCTACACCTTC.

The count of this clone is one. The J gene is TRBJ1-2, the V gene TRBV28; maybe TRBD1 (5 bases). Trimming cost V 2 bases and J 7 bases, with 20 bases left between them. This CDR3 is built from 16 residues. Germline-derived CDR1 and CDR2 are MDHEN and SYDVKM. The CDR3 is CASSLEVPGREFGYTF. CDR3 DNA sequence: TGTGCCAGCAGTTTAGAGGTGCCAGGGAGGGAGTTTGGCTACACCTTC.

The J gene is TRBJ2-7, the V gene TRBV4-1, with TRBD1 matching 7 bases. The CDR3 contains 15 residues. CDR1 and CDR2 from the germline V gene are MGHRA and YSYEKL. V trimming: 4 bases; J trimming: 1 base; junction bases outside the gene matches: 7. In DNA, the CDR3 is TGCGCCAGCAGCCGAGCTGAGGGACAGTCCTACGAGCAGTACTTC. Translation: CASSRAEGQSYEQYF.

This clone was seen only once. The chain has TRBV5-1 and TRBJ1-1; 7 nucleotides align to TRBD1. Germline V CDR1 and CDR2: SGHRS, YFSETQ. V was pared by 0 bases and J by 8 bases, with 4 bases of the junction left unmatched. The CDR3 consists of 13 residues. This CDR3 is CASSLGGQLEAFF. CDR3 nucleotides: TGCGCCAGCAGCTTGGGGGGACAGTTAGAAGCTTTCTTT.

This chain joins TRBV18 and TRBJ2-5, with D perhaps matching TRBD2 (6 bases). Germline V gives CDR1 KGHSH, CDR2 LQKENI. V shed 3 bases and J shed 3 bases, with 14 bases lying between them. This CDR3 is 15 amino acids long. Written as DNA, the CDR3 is TGTGCCAGCTCACCTCCGGGACTTCCAAAAGAGACCCAGTACTTC. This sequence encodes CASSPPGLPKETQYF.

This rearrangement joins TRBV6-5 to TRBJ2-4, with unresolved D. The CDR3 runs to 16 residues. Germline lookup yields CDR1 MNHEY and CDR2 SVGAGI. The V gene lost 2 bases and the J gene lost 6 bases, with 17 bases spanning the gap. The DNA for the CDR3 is TGTGCCAGCAGTTACAGTGCCACCCCCGCTAGAAACATTCAGTACTTC. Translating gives CASSYSATPARNIQYF.

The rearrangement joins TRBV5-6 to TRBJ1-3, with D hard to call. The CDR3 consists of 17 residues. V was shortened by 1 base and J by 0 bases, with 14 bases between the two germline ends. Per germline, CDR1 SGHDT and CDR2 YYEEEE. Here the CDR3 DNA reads TGTGCCAGCAGCTTGTTCAGACTTCACGACTCTGGAAACACCATATATTTT. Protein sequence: CASSLFRLHDSGNTIYF.

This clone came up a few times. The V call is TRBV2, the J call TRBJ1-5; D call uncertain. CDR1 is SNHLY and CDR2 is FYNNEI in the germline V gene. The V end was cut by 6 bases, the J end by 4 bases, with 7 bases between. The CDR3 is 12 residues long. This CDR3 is CASRGANQPQHF. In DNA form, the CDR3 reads TGTGCCAGCAGGGGAGCAAATCAGCCCCAGCATTTT.

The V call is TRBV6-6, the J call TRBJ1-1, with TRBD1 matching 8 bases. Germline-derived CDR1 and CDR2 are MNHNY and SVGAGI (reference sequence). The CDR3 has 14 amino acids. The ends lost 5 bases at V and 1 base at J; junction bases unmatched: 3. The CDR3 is CASSPQGGNTEAFF. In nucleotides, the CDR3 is TGTGCCAGCAGTCCACAGGGGGGGAACACTGAAGCTTTCTTT.

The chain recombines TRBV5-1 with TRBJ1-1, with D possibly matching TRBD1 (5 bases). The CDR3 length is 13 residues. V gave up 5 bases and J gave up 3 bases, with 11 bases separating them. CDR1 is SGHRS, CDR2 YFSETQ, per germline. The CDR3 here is CASRPGVDTEAFF. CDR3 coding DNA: TGCGCCAGCAGACCGGGGGTCGACACTGAAGCTTTCTTT. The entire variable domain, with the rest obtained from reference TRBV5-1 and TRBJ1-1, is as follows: KAGVTQTPRYLIKTRGQQVTLSCSPISGHRSVSWYQQTPGQGLQFLFEYFSETQRNKGNFPGRFSGRQFSNSRSEMNVSTLELGDSALYLCASRPGVDTEAFFGQGTRLTVV.

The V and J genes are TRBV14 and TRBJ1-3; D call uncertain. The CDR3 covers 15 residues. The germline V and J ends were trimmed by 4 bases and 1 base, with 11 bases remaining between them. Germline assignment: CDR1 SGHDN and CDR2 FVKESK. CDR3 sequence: CASSPYGRSGNTIYF. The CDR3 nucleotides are TGTGCCAGCAGCCCCTACGGTCGGTCTGGAAACACCATATATTTT.

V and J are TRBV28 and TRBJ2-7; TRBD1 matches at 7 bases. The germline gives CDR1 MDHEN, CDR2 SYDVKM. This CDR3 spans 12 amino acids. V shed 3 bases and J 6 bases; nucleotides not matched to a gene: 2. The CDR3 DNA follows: TGTGCCAGCAGTTTTCCAGGGGGCGAGCAGTACTTC. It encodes CASSFPGGEQYF.

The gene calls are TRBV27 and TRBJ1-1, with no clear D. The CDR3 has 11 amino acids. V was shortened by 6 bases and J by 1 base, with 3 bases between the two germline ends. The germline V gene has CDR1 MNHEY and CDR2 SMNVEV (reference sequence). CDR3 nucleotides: TGTGCCAGCAGGAGGAACACTGAAGCTTTCTTT. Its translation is CASRRNTEAFF.

CDR3 bases: TGTGCCAGCTCTCTAACGGACATATCTCTGAACACTGAAGCTTTCTTT. Residues: CASSLTDISLNTEAFF. The chain links TRBV18 to TRBJ1-1; D is perhaps TRBD1 (5 bases). V shed 6 bases and J shed 0 bases, with 17 bases lying between them. This CDR3 comprises 16 residues. Per the germline V gene, CDR1 is KGHSH and CDR2 is LQKENI.

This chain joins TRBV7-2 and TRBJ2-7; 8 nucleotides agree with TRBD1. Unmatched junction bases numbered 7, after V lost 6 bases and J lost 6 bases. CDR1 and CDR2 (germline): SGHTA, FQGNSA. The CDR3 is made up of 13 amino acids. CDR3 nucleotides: TGTGCCAGCAGATTCCCAGGGGGCGGCGAGCAGTACTTC. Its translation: CASRFPGGGEQYF.